This is a list of T cell receptor beta chains from one sample in a study of T cells in Graves' hyperthyroidism and ophthalmopathy. TCRdb reprocessed the multiplex PCR reads with MiXCR, giving one entry per CDR3 protein. Here the sample spans 640,000 or so distinct CDR3 sequences, approximately 15% being singletons. Sequencing was performed on blood. These receptors were taken from a woman aged 18 to 35 with Graves' ophthalmopathy. The CDR3 runs from the conserved cysteine through the conserved F or W. Each record gives: D gene, J gene, V gene, clone size, CDR3 protein, CDR3 DNA. The D gene is left open where the match is weak. The listing skips clone size in some rows; elsewhere it reads once, few, many or a size class.

NA | TRBJ2-7 | TRBV19 | NA | CASSVMTRTGEQYF | TGTGCCAGTAGTGTGATGACTAGAACGGGCGAGCAGTACTTC
NA | TRBJ2-7 | TRBV7-9 | many | CASSLAGIGPGEQYF | TGTGCCAGCAGCTTAGCCGGAATTGGACCCGGCGAGCAGTACTTC
TRBD1 | TRBJ1-1 | TRBV30 | many | CAWSRTWRQGGAFF | TGTGCCTGGAGTCGTACGTGGAGACAGGGGGGGGCTTTCTTT
TRBD1 | TRBJ2-6 | TRBV19 | NA | CASRTTGDSGANVLTF | TGTGCCAGTAGAACGACAGGGGACTCTGGGGCCAACGTCCTGACTTTC
NA | TRBJ2-1 | TRBV11-1 | NA | CASSLAGGDEQFF | TGTGCCAGCAGCTTAGCGGGAGGCGATGAGCAGTTCTTC
TRBD2 | TRBJ2-3 | TRBV18 | few | CASSPLAGVSTDTQYF | TGTGCCAGCTCACCGTTAGCGGGAGTAAGCACAGATACGCAGTATTTT
NA | TRBJ2-5 | TRBV28 | many | CASSFEAGETQYF | TGTGCCAGCAGTTTTGAGGCCGGGGAGACCCAGTACTTC
NA | TRBJ2-7 | TRBV11-2 | NA | CASSSTGRPYEQYF | TGTGCCAGCAGCTCGACAGGTAGACCCTACGAGCAGTACTTC
NA | TRBJ2-5 | TRBV9 | few | CASSVEGTLQETQYF | TGTGCCAGCAGCGTAGAAGGGACACTCCAAGAGACCCAGTACTTC
TRBD2 | TRBJ2-5 | TRBV19 | many | CASSLLAGGLQETQYF | TGTGCCAGTAGTCTTCTAGCGGGGGGACTACAAGAGACCCAGTACTTC
TRBD1 | TRBJ2-5 | TRBV7-8 | many | CASSFLRRQGRRETQYF | TGTGCCAGCAGCTTCTTAAGACGACAGGGGCGGAGGGAGACCCAGTACTTC
TRBD2 | TRBJ2-7 | TRBV5-1 | many | CASSFPSGTAYEQYF | TGCGCCAGCAGCTTCCCTAGCGGGACAGCCTACGAGCAGTACTTC
NA | TRBJ2-5 | TRBV24-1 | many | CATSDDGTTLETQYF | TGTGCCACCAGTGATGACGGGACAACCCTAGAGACCCAGTACTTC
NA | TRBJ2-7 | TRBV19 | few | CASSAQGWQYEQYF | TGTGCCAGTAGTGCCCAGGGTTGGCAGTACGAGCAGTACTTC
TRBD2 | TRBJ2-3 | TRBV20-1 | NA | CSVTGLAGETDTQYF | TGCAGTGTTACGGGACTAGCGGGAGAAACAGATACGCAGTATTTT
TRBD2 | TRBJ2-1 | TRBV9 | many | CASSSGRLAATVSEQFF | TGTGCCAGCAGCTCAGGGCGTCTAGCGGCCACCGTTAGTGAGCAGTTCTTC
NA | TRBJ1-5 | TRBV19 | NA | CASSQTPRSNQPQHF | TGTGCCAGTAGTCAAACCCCGCGGAGCAATCAGCCCCAGCATTTT
NA | TRBJ2-3 | TRBV3-1 | many | CASSQVMKTRDTQYF | TGTGCCAGCAGCCAAGTCATGAAGACGAGGGATACGCAGTATTTT
NA | TRBJ2-1 | TRBV7-9 | NA | CASRVGSNEQFF | TGTGCCAGCAGGGTGGGATCCAATGAGCAGTTCTTC
TRBD1 | TRBJ2-2 | TRBV19 | NA | CASSMDRATAAGELFF | TGTGCCAGTAGTATGGACAGGGCAACGGCGGCCGGGGAGCTGTTTTTT
TRBD1 | TRBJ1-3 | TRBV4-2 | few | CASSQDQTGRGNTIYF | TGTGCCAGCAGCCAAGATCAGACAGGGCGTGGAAACACCATATATTTT
TRBD1 | TRBJ2-7 | TRBV27 | many | CASTQGAEQYF | TGTGCCAGCACTCAGGGGGCCGAGCAGTACTTC
TRBD2 | TRBJ2-3 | TRBV7-6 | NA | CASSLIAGADTQYF | TGTGCCAGCAGCCTAATAGCGGGAGCAGATACGCAGTATTTT
NA | TRBJ1-1 | TRBV27 | many | CASSPWTVMNTEAFF | TGTGCCAGCAGTCCCTGGACAGTTATGAACACTGAAGCCTTCTTT
TRBD1 | TRBJ2-5 | TRBV2 | many | CASRNRGLRGETQYF | TGTGCCAGCAGGAACAGGGGGCTCAGGGGAGAGACCCAGTACTTC
TRBD1 | TRBJ1-1 | TRBV3-1 | many | CASSQEGGTANTEAFF | TGTGCCAGCAGCCAAGAAGGCGGGACAGCGAACACTGAAGCTTTCTTT
TRBD2 | TRBJ2-1 | TRBV12-3/TRBV12-4 | many | CASSRPGTSGSWINEQFF | TGTGCCAGCAGTCGTCCCGGGACTAGCGGGAGTTGGATCAATGAGCAGTTCTTC
NA | TRBJ2-3 | TRBV29-1 | few | CSVDGPTGTDTQYF | TGCAGCGTTGATGGCCCTACGGGCACAGATACGCAGTATTTT
NA | TRBJ2-2 | TRBV19 | few | CASTDKNTGELFF | TGTGCCAGTACGGACAAGAACACCGGGGAGCTGTTTTTT
NA | TRBJ1-2 | TRBV5-1 | many | CASSDTDYGYTF | TGCGCCAGCAGCGATACGGACTATGGCTACACCTTC
NA | TRBJ2-2 | TRBV12-3/TRBV12-4 | many | CASSFVRGLPGTGELFF | TGTGCCAGCAGTTTTGTCAGGGGTCTCCCGGGCACCGGGGAGCTGTTTTTT
NA | TRBJ1-1 | TRBV4-2 | many | CASSQVVPSGGTEAFF | TGTGCCAGCAGCCAAGTAGTCCCCAGCGGGGGCACTGAAGCTTTCTTT
TRBD1 | TRBJ1-1 | TRBV12-3/TRBV12-4 | many | CASSFGTGSTEAFF | TGTGCCAGCAGTTTTGGGACAGGGAGTACTGAAGCTTTCTTT
NA | TRBJ2-3 | TRBV20-1 | many | CSAPSGGTDTQYF | TGCAGTGCTCCCTCCGGGGGCACAGATACGCAGTATTTT
TRBD2 | TRBJ2-4 | TRBV2 | few | CASRGGGFNIQYF | TGTGCCAGCAGGGGGGGGGGATTCAACATTCAGTACTTC
TRBD1 | TRBJ1-1 | TRBV7-9 | many | CASSLAPTGGAEAFF | TGTGCCAGCAGCTTAGCCCCTACAGGGGGTGCTGAAGCTTTCTTT
TRBD2 | TRBJ2-5 | TRBV5-6 | NA | CASSTQGLAGGETQYF | TGTGCCAGCAGCACCCAGGGACTAGCGGGAGGCGAGACCCAGTACTTC
NA | TRBJ2-7 | TRBV29-1 | many | CSVSRERVYEQYF | TGCAGCGTTTCCAGGGAGCGGGTCTACGAGCAGTACTTC
TRBD2 | TRBJ2-1 | TRBV18 | many | CASSPGGRADNEQFF | TGTGCCAGCTCACCGGGCGGGAGGGCCGACAATGAGCAGTTCTTC
NA | TRBJ1-5 | TRBV18 | many | CASSLPGRGFQPQHF | TGTGCCAGCTCTCTTCCAGGGCGAGGGTTTCAGCCCCAGCATTTT
TRBD2 | TRBJ2-7 | TRBV27 | few | CASSLRLAEISYEQYF | TGTGCCAGCAGCCTACGACTAGCGGAGATCTCCTACGAGCAGTACTTC
NA | TRBJ2-2 | TRBV7-9 | many | CASSLGRVTGELFF | TGTGCCAGCAGCTTAGGACGGGTCACCGGGGAGCTGTTTTTT
TRBD1 | TRBJ2-1 | TRBV7-9 | NA | CASSSPRDRFYYEQFF | TGTGCCAGCAGCTCCCCCCGGGACAGGTTTTATTATGAGCAGTTCTTC
NA | TRBJ1-5 | TRBV15 | few | CATSRDPYQPQHF | TGTGCCACCAGCAGAGATCCCTATCAGCCCCAGCATTTT
NA | TRBJ1-2 | TRBV7-9 | NA | CASSFGGTLLYGYTF | TGTGCCAGCAGCTTCGGGGGAACCCTACTCTATGGCTACACCTTC
NA | TRBJ1-2 | TRBV5-6 | NA | CASSPGPQARYGYTF | TGTGCCAGCAGCCCTGGACCCCAGGCCCGCTATGGCTACACCTTC
TRBD2 | TRBJ2-2 | TRBV20-1 | NA | CSAPLAGGPTGELFF | TGCAGTGCTCCTTTAGCGGGAGGGCCTACCGGGGAGCTGTTTTTT
TRBD2 | TRBJ2-5 | TRBV9 | many | CASSPGGGGSWETQYF | TGTGCCAGCAGCCCCGGGGGGGGCGGGAGCTGGGAGACCCAGTACTTC
TRBD1 | TRBJ1-2 | TRBV13 | many | CASSLGDRGLRGYTF | TGTGCCAGCAGCTTAGGGGACAGGGGACTACGAGGCTACACCTTC
NA | TRBJ1-2 | TRBV27 | NA | CATSEGGYGYTF | TGTGCCACCTCCGAGGGGGGCTATGGCTACACCTTC
TRBD1 | TRBJ1-1 | TRBV30 | many | CAWNDVTGGTEAFF | TGTGCCTGGAATGATGTGACAGGGGGCACTGAAGCTTTCTTT